The 27 T cell receptor beta chains reported below all come from one sample, sequenced in a study of T-cell reconstitution after alpha-beta-depleted transplantation in children. The library targeted TCRbeta and was prepared with unique molecular identifiers. TCRdb reanalysed the PCR reads using MiXCR and keeps one entry per CDR3 protein. The sample has approximately 98,000 distinct CDR3 sequences, approximately 6.6% seen once. Sequencing was performed on PBMCs, mostly from graft donor cells, taken 360 days after TCRalphabeta/CD19-depleted stem cell transplant. The receptors stem from a male patient between 2 and 15 years old who had a stem cell transplant for acute lymphoblastic leukemia, so the T cells may come from the graft donor.

Comments on this clonotype: A read error may explain this, as a much larger clone is one base away. This rearrangement joins TRBV2 to TRBJ2-6, with TRBD2 matching 7 bases. Germline CDR1 and CDR2: SNHLY and FYNNEI. The CDR3 extends over 13 amino acids. The CDR3 spells CASSKAGNNVLTF. DNA for the CDR3: TGTGCCAGCAGTAAAGCGGGGAACAACGTCCTGACTTTC.

V is TRBV18 and J is TRBJ2-1; TRBD1 might be the D (6 bases). The germline V gene has CDR1 KGHSH and CDR2 LQKENI. V was clipped by 0 bases and J by 1 base, with 19 bases between them. The CDR3 runs 19 residues. The CDR3 loop is CASSPPDPYRVESYNEQFF. CDR3 nucleotide sequence: TGTGCCAGCTCACCACCGGATCCGTACAGGGTAGAATCCTACAATGAGCAGTTCTTC. Supplemented by reference TRBV18 and TRBJ2-1, the full variable domain reads NAGVMQNPRHLVRRRGQEARLRCSPMKGHSHVYWYRQLPEEGLKFMVYLQKENIIDESGMPKERFSAEFPKEGPSILRIQQVVRGDSAAYFCASSPPDPYRVESYNEQFFGPGTRLTVL.

The chain links TRBV3-1 to TRBJ2-2, with 9 bases identical to TRBD2. The CDR3 length is 14 residues. Germline V gives CDR1 LGHDT, CDR2 YNNKEL (reference sequence). J gave up 9 bases and V 1 base, and 3 bases lay outside the gene matches. CDR3 in DNA: TGTGCCAGCAGCCAAGGGCGGGAGGGCCGGGAGCTGTTTTTT. It specifies CASSQGREGRELFF. Drawing the rest from reference TRBV3-1 and TRBJ2-2, the complete variable domain is DTAVSQTPKYLVTQMGNDKSIKCEQNLGHDTMYWYKQDSKKFLKIMFSYNNKELIINETVPNRFSPKSPDKAHLNLHINSLELGDSAVYFCASSQGREGRELFFGEGSRLTVL.

This clonotype was counted between two and nine times. This chain uses TRBV14 with TRBJ2-7, with a tentative D call TRBD2 (5 bases). Germline values: CDR1 SGHDN, CDR2 FVKESK. With 3 bases removed from V and 3 bases from J, the gap between germline ends came to 24 bases. The CDR3 runs to 18 residues. The chain's CDR3 is CASSHLKGLTGRVYEQYF. CDR3 bases: TGTGCCAGCAGCCACTTAAAAGGACTCACTGGCAGAGTCTACGAGCAGTACTTC.

This clonotype was observed at least ten times. The chain has TRBV7-6 and TRBJ2-3; D is perhaps TRBD2 (6 bases). With 2 bases removed from V and 2 bases from J, the gap between germline ends came to 11 bases. The CDR3 is made up of 15 amino acids. From germline, CDR1 is SGHVS and CDR2 FNYEAQ. The CDR3 region is CASSLRRGYTDTQYF. For the CDR3, the DNA is TGTGCCAGCAGCTTAAGACGGGGGTACACAGATACGCAGTATTTT.

At least ten counts were recorded for this clonotype. This chain connects TRBV4-3 to TRBJ2-1, with 12 bases identical to TRBD2. V was clipped by 0 bases and J by 7 bases; unmatched bases: 7. Germline CDR1 reads LGHNA; CDR2 reads YSLEER. CDR3 size: 17 residues. Here the CDR3 reads CASSQDSGLAGLNEQFF. In nucleotides, the CDR3 is TGCGCCAGCAGCCAAGATTCCGGACTAGCGGGGTTAAATGAGCAGTTCTTC.

This clonotype came up many times. CDR3 loop: CASSSEGIEQYF. The CDR3 nucleotides read TGTGCCAGCAGCTCGGAGGGGATTGAGCAGTACTTC. The genes are TRBV7-9 and TRBJ2-7; the D gene is possibly TRBD2 (6 bases). V lost 4 bases to trimming and J lost 7 bases, with 11 bases between them. Germline CDR1 SEHNR, CDR2 FQNEAQ (reference sequence). This CDR3 spans 12 amino acids. Based on the CDR3 plus reference TRBV7-9 and TRBJ2-7, the full variable domain is DTGVSQNPRHKITKRGQNVTFRCDPISEHNRLYWYRQTLGQGPEFLTYFQNEAQLEKSRLLSDRFSAERPKGSFSTLEIQRTEQGDSAMYLCASSSEGIEQYFGPGTRLTVT.

V is TRBV10-1 and J is TRBJ1-1; D not resolved. The CDR3 sequence is 13 residues long. Germline CDR1 reads WNHNN; CDR2 reads SYGVQD (reference sequence). Trimming left V 5 bases short and J 4 bases short, with 11 bases between. The CDR3 sequence is CASSPGLGTEAFF. In DNA form, the CDR3 reads TGCGCCAGCAGTCCCGGGTTAGGCACTGAAGCTTTCTTT.

The V call is TRBV6-5, the J call TRBJ1-2; the match to TRBD1 covers 9 bases. The length of the CDR3 is 14 residues. With 2 bases clipped from V and 8 bases from J, the junction kept 6 bases outside the gene matches. Germline loops: CDR1 MNHEY, CDR2 SVGAGI. CDR3 nucleotide sequence: TGTGCCAGCAGTTACACAGGGGGCTTGTTAGGCTACACCTTC. Translated: CASSYTGGLLGYTF.

This clonotype has more than one count but fewer than ten. The chain is built from TRBV7-6 and TRBJ2-1, with 7 bases lining up with TRBD2. The CDR3 contains 15 residues. CDR1 is SGHVS, CDR2 FNYEAQ, per germline. The ends lost 5 bases at V and 7 bases at J; junction bases unmatched: 11. CDR3 in DNA: TGTGCCAGCAGCCCGATTGCGGGAGTGAGAAATGAGCAGTTCTTC. This encodes CASSPIAGVRNEQFF.

This clonotype was counted many times. The chain joins TRBV20-1 to TRBJ2-1; no clear D gene. CDR1 and CDR2 from the germline V gene are DFQATT and SNEGSKA (reference sequence). V lost 3 bases and J lost 7, with 13 bases in between. This CDR3 has 13 amino acids. The CDR3 DNA reads TGCAGTGCTAGTAAGTCAGGACGAAATGAGCAGTTCTTC. Translation: CSASKSGRNEQFF.

There are a few counts of this clonotype. The chain combines TRBV4-3 with TRBJ1-4; tentative D call: TRBD1 (6 bases). The germline V and J ends were trimmed by 0 bases and 0 bases, with 14 bases remaining between them. The CDR3 is 18 residues long. The V gene's germline CDR1 is LGHNA and CDR2 YSLEER. The CDR3, as DNA: TGCGCCAGCAGCCAAGATGGGCCCCCAGGGGCAACTAATGAAAAACTGTTTTTT. It yields the protein CASSQDGPPGATNEKLFF.

In its sample, this clonotype was seen many times. The CDR3 sequence: CASSQRGNTIYF. Here the CDR3 DNA reads TGTGCCAGCTCACAAAGAGGAAACACCATATATTTT. This sequence joins TRBV18 and TRBJ1-3; D unclear. Trimming removed 4 bases from V and 4 bases from J, with 5 bases in between. Germline V gene data show CDR1 as KGHSH and CDR2 as LQKENI. The CDR3 runs to 12 residues. The variable domain in full, with the rest retrieved from reference TRBV18 and TRBJ1-3, is NAGVMQNPRHLVRRRGQEARLRCSPMKGHSHVYWYRQLPEEGLKFMVYLQKENIIDESGMPKERFSAEFPKEGPSILRIQQVVRGDSAAYFCASSQRGNTIYFGEGSWLTVV.

This chain joins TRBV11-2 and TRBJ2-3, with 8 nucleotides matching TRBD2. CDR1 SGHAT and CDR2 FQNNGV come from the germline V gene. J was trimmed by 2 bases and V by 3 bases; bases with no gene match: 10. This CDR3 is 17 amino acids long. CDR3 loop: CASSLGYGGGFTDTQYF. The CDR3 DNA reads as TGTGCCAGCAGCTTGGGGTACGGCGGGGGGTTCACAGATACGCAGTATTTT.

This clonotype was seen at least ten times. This chain joins TRBV5-6 and TRBJ2-1, with D hard to call. Germline loops: CDR1 SGHDT, CDR2 YYEEEE. Trimming removed 0 bases from V and 4 bases from J, with 11 bases in between. The CDR3 has 15 residues. The CDR3 here is CASSLEVRAYNEQFF. The CDR3 region has the DNA TGTGCCAGCAGCTTGGAGGTCCGGGCTTACAATGAGCAGTTCTTC.

The table lists this clonotype with many counts. The genes are TRBV27 and TRBJ2-1, with D hard to call. V was trimmed by 4 bases and J by 6 bases, leaving 7 bases between them. The V gene's germline CDR1 is MNHEY and CDR2 SMNVEV (reference sequence). This CDR3 spans 12 amino acids. The CDR3 here is CASSYTGNEQFF. The CDR3 bases are TGTGCCAGCAGTTACACGGGCAATGAGCAGTTCTTC.

In this sample, this clonotype turned up once. No DNA is shown, since the ends of the CDR3 on it are uncertain; the CDR3 is the one TCRdb lists. The chain combines TRBV2 with TRBJ2-2; the table calls TRBD1, which could not be checked here. The CDR3 is 18 amino acids in total, end residues counted. The germline V gene has CDR1 SNHLY and CDR2 FYNNEI. The CDR3 is CASSSDPGQGSNTGSCFF.

This clonotype has ten or more counts. V is TRBV7-8 and J is TRBJ2-1, with unresolved D. The CDR3 runs 13 residues. With 5 bases removed from V and 9 bases from J, the gap between germline ends came to 14 bases. Germline V gene lookup returns CDR1 SGHVS and CDR2 FQNEAQ. The CDR3 DNA follows: TGTGCCAGCAGCCCGGTCCCTCCCGGTGAGCAGTTCTTC. This encodes CASSPVPPGEQFF.

This clonotype was counted a few times. The rearrangement uses TRBV6-2 or TRBV6-3 and TRBJ2-7; D is ambiguous. The CDR3 is 13 residues long. The V end was cut by 4 bases, the J end by 6 bases, with 13 bases between. The germline V gene has CDR1 MNHEY and CDR2 SVGEGT. CDR3 nucleotide sequence: TGTGCCAGCAGTTTACACCTAATCGGCGAGCAGTACTTC. Its translation: CASSLHLIGEQYF.

This clonotype was picked up many times. This chain joins TRBV5-1 and TRBJ2-3; a weak D match, TRBD2 (6 bases). Germline V gene sequence: CDR1 SGHRS, CDR2 YFSETQ. The CDR3 consists of 13 residues. V was shortened by 4 bases and J by 5 bases, with 11 bases between the two germline ends. Written as DNA, the CDR3 is TGCGCCAGCAGCCTCCCGGGAGAAGATACGCAGTATTTT. Residues: CASSLPGEDTQYF.

J is TRBJ2-7 and V is TRBV2; D is perhaps TRBD1 (6 bases). The CDR3 consists of 15 residues. Trimming left V 5 bases short and J 5 bases short, with 19 bases between. Germline V gives CDR1 SNHLY, CDR2 FYNNEI. DNA for the CDR3: TGTGCCAGCAGTACCTCAGGGGCTGCCGGCGACGAGCAGTACTTC. Translated, it gives CASSTSGAAGDEQYF.

This clonotype was found a few times. The chain combines TRBV10-3 with TRBJ1-6; 9 nucleotides match TRBD1. The CDR3 totals 14 residues. Germline values: CDR1 ENHRY, CDR2 SYGVKD. The ends lost 3 bases at V and 14 bases at J; junction bases unmatched: 8. The CDR3 sequence: CAISELGQGPSLHF. CDR3 sequence (DNA): TGTGCCATCAGTGAACTGGGACAGGGCCCTTCCCTCCACTTT.

This clonotype was observed a few times. The chain recombines TRBV9 with TRBJ1-6, with 10 bases aligning to TRBD1. The V gene's germline CDR1 is SGDLS and CDR2 YYNGEE. The CDR3 extends over 16 amino acids. Germline trimming cut 4 bases from V and 7 bases from J; bases unmatched to any gene: 8. The CDR3 coding sequence is TGTGCCAGCAGCCCCCGGGACAGGGGCTTCAATTCACCCCTCCACTTT. Its protein product is CASSPRDRGFNSPLHF. Full variable domain (missing parts from reference TRBV9 and TRBJ1-6): DSGVTQTPKHLITATGQRVTLRCSPRSGDLSVYWYQQSLDQGLQFLIQYYNGEERAKGNILERFSAQQFPDLHSELNLSSLELGDSALYFCASSPRDRGFNSPLHFGNGTRLTVT.

This clonotype has at least ten counts. The chain couples TRBV10-3 to TRBJ1-6; 8 bases fit TRBD1. Germline V CDR1 and CDR2: ENHRY, SYGVKD. The CDR3 extends over 13 amino acids. V was pared by 6 bases and J by 10 bases, with 5 bases of the junction left unmatched. CDR3: CAIRMTGESPLHF. The CDR3 region has the DNA TGTGCCATCAGGATGACAGGGGAATCACCCCTCCACTTT.

This chain connects TRBV6-2 or TRBV6-3 to TRBJ2-7; D unclear. Deletions cut 1 base from V and 1 base from J, with 5 bases between. This CDR3 contains 13 residues. CDR1 is MNHEY and CDR2 is SVGEGT in the germline V gene. The CDR3 bases are TGTGCCAGCAGTTACTTAGGGTCCTACGAGCAGTACTTC. This codes for CASSYLGSYEQYF.

A remark on this clonotype: It may be a read error: a sequence one base away is much more abundant. This chain links TRBV4-3 with TRBJ2-3; possibly TRBD1 for D (7 bases). With 4 bases removed from V and 11 bases from J, the gap between germline ends came to 22 bases. Germline CDR1 and CDR2: LGHNA and YSLEER. The length of the CDR3 is 15 residues. The CDR3 DNA sequence: TGCGCCAGCAGCCCGAGACTAGGGGGCTCGAAGAAGCAGTATTTT. It yields the protein CASSPRLGGSKKQYF.

This clonotype came up many times. The chain recombines TRBV9 with TRBJ2-7; 8 bases fit TRBD2. Germline V gene data show CDR1 as SGDLS and CDR2 as YYNGEE. The V gene end was trimmed by 0 bases and the J gene end by 7 bases; junction bases not matched to a gene: 3. This CDR3 contains 13 residues. CDR3 coding DNA: TGTGCCAGCAGCGTAGTAGCGGGGAGGGAGCAGTACTTC. Amino acids: CASSVVAGREQYF.